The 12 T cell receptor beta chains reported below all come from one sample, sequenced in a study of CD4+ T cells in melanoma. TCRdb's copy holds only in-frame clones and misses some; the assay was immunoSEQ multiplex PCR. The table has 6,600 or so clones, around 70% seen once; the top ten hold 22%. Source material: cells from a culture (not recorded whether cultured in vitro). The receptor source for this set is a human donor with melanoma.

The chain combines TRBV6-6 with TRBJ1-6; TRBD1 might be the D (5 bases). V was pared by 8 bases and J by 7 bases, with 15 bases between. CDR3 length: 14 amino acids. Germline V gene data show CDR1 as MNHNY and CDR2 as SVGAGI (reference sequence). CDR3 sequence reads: CASSLGEYNSPLHF. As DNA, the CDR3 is TGTGCCAGCTCCCTGGGGGAATACAATTCACCCCTCCACTTT.

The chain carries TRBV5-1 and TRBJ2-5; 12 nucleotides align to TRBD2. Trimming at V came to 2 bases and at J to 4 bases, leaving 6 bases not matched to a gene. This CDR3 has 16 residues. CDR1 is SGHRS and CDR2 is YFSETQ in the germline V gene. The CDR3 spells CASSFLTSGGGETQYF. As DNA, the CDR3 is TGCGCCAGCAGCTTCCTGACTAGCGGGGGAGGAGAGACCCAGTACTTC.

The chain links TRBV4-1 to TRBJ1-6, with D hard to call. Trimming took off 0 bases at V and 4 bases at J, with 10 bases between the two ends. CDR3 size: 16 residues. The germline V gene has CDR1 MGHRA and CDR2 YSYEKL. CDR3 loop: CASSQDGPFYNSPLHF. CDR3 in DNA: TGCGCCAGCAGCCAAGATGGCCCATTTTATAATTCACCCCTCCACTTT.

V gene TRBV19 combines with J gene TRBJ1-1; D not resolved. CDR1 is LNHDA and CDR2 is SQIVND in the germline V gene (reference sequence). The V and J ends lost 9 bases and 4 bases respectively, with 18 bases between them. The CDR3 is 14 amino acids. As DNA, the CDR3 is TGTGCCAGCTCACAGAGACGATTACGCACTGAAGCTTTCTTT. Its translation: CASSQRRLRTEAFF.

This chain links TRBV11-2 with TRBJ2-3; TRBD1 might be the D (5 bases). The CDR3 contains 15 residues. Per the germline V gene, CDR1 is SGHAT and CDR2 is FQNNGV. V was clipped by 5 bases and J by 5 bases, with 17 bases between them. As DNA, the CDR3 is TGTGCCAGCAGCCCCGGGCAGGGCCGGGTAGATACGCAGTATTTT. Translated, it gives CASSPGQGRVDTQYF. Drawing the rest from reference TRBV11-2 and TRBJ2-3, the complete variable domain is EAGVAQSPRYKIIEKRQSVAFWCNPISGHATLYWYQQILGQGPKLLIQFQNNGVVDDSQLPKDRFSAERLKGVDSTLKIQPAKLEDSAVYLCASSPGQGRVDTQYFGPGTRLTVL.

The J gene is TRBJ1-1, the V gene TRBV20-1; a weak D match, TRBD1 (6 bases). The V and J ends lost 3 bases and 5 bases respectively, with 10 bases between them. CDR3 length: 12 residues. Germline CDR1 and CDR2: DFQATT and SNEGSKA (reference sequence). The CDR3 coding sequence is TGCAGTGCTAGTGGGGGGCAAACTGAAGCTTTCTTT. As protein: CSASGGQTEAFF.

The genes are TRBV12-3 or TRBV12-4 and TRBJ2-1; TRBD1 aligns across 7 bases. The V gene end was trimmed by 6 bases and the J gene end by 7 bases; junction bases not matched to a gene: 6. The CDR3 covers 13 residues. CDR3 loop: CASRPKTGNEQFF. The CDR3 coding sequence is TGTGCCAGCAGACCTAAGACAGGGAATGAGCAGTTCTTC.

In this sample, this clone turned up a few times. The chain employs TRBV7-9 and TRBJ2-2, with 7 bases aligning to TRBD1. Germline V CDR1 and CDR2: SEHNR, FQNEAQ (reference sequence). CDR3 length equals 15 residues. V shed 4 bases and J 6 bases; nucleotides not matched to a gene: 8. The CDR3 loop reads CASSSTGSGAGELFF. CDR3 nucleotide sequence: TGTGCCAGCAGCTCGACAGGGAGTGGGGCCGGGGAGCTGTTTTTT.

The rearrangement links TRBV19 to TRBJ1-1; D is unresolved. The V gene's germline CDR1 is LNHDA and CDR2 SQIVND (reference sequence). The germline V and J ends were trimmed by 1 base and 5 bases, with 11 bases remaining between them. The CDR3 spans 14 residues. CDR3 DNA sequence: TGTGCCAGTAGTATAGGGAGTTCGAGGACTGAAGCTTTCTTT. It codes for CASSIGSSRTEAFF.

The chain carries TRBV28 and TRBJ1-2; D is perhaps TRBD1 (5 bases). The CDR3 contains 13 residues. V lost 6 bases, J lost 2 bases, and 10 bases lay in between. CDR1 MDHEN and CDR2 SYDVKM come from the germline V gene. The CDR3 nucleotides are TGTGCCAGCAGGGGGGGAATGAACTATGGCTACACCTTC. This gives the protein CASRGGMNYGYTF.

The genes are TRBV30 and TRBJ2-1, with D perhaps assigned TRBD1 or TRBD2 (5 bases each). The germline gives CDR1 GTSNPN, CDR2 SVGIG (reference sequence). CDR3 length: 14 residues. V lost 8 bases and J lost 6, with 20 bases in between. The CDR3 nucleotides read TGTGCCCGGGGCCATGGAGGAACGGGCAATGAGCAGTTCTTC. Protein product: CARGHGGTGNEQFF.

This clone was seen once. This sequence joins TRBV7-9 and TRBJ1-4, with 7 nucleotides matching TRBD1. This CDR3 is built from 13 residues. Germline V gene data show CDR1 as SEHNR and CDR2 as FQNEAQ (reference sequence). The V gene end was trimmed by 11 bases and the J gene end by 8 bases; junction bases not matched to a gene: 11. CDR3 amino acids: CAGMKGAREKLFF. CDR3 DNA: TGTGCCGGAATGAAGGGGGCGCGCGAAAAACTGTTTTTT.